Listed below are T cell receptor beta chains from one sample, sequenced in a study of shared clonotypes between healthy human individuals. TCRdb's table, derived via immunoSEQ multiplex PCR, lists solely in-frame clones and lacks some. The top ten hold roughly 0.39% of the sample, which has approximately 2.5 million clones, 93% seen once. Sequencing was performed on naive CD4+ T cells from PBMCs. Every receptor here comes from a man aged 18 to 30 in good health. Some clones in this sample may be carry-over from other donors' samples. Both conserved end residues are trimmed from each CDR3.

V: TRBV15
J: TRBJ2-2
CDR3: ATSRDPGGGTGELF

V: TRBV18
J: TRBJ2-2
CDR3: ASSLRTRATGELF

V: TRBV2
J: TRBJ2-7
CDR3: ASSVDRWTYEQY

V: TRBV18
J: TRBJ1-3
CDR3: ASSPFTLTRNTIY

V: TRBV10-3
J: TRBJ2-1
CDR3: AIRSSGGRNEQF

V: TRBV29-1
J: TRBJ2-1
CDR3: SGGGVYNEQF

V: TRBV18
J: TRBJ2-1
CDR3: ASSRGGTYNEQF

V: TRBV6-4
J: TRBJ2-3
CDR3: ASSRSGGLTDTQY

V: TRBV6-5
J: TRBJ1-5
CDR3: ASGATGTNQPQH

V: TRBV5-1
J: TRBJ2-5
CDR3: ASSPPETQY

V: TRBV11-3
J: TRBJ2-1
CDR3: ASSLENYNEQF

V: TRBV6-4
J: TRBJ1-2
CDR3: ASRNGGGRYGYT

V: TRBV18
J: TRBJ1-1
CDR3: ASSSNRGDNTEAF

V: TRBV7-2
J: TRBJ2-1
CDR3: ASSFMRFGPDRSYNEQF

V: TRBV7-9
J: TRBJ2-1
CDR3: ASSSFRTSGIYNEQF

V: TRBV9
J: TRBJ1-4
CDR3: ASSRTGDPSWGEKLF

V: TRBV2
J: TRBJ1-1
CDR3: AMRTGENTEAF

V: TRBV10-3
J: TRBJ2-2
CDR3: AIGTGAMNTGELF

V: TRBV15
J: TRBJ1-1
CDR3: ATSRGVRGSLNTEAF

V: TRBV15
J: TRBJ2-7
CDR3: ATSRAGGPSEQY

V: TRBV27
J: TRBJ2-7
CDR3: ASSLQLAGPYEQY

V: TRBV19
J: TRBJ1-3
CDR3: ASSRGQGAGNTIY

V: TRBV5-1
J: TRBJ1-5
CDR3: ATRGGHRNQPQH

V: TRBV5-4
J: TRBJ2-5
CDR3: ASRSDRGGETQY

V: TRBV29-1
J: TRBJ1-1
CDR3: SVEGGGQAEAF

V: TRBV28
J: TRBJ2-5
CDR3: ASALGQNSQETQY

V: TRBV29-1
J: NA
CDR3: SVPPRTGVYEQY

V: TRBV4-2
J: TRBJ2-7
CDR3: ASSQGGSASYEQY

V: TRBV11-2
J: TRBJ2-7
CDR3: ASSLSPRGAASYEQY

V: TRBV18
J: TRBJ2-1
CDR3: ASSPGFDGNEQF

V: TRBV5-4
J: TRBJ2-1
CDR3: ASSPPPTAYNEQF

V: TRBV2
J: TRBJ1-1
CDR3: ASTFLTQNTEAF

V: TRBV7-9
J: TRBJ1-5
CDR3: ASSLETGGNQPQH

V: TRBV30
J: TRBJ2-5
CDR3: AWSSVVETQY

V: TRBV28
J: TRBJ2-5
CDR3: ASSAGGATLQTQY

V: TRBV5-1
J: TRBJ2-7
CDR3: ASSLAPSGTVYEQY

V: TRBV28
J: TRBJ2-3
CDR3: ASSLSRNTQY

V: TRBV30
J: TRBJ2-2
CDR3: AWSASGRLLTGELF

V: TRBV4-2
J: TRBJ2-1
CDR3: ASSQDTQDNEQF

V: TRBV7-9
J: TRBJ1-2
CDR3: ASSVGMNYGYT

V: TRBV9
J: TRBJ2-5
CDR3: ASSVDSGGPETQY

V: TRBV28
J: TRBJ2-1
CDR3: ASSLIFDEQF

V: TRBV7-2
J: TRBJ2-3
CDR3: ASSLRLGQTSDTQY

V: TRBV18
J: TRBJ2-5
CDR3: ASLAGGQETQY

V: TRBV6-5
J: TRBJ1-3
CDR3: ASSYSSRVGNTIY

V: TRBV27
J: TRBJ2-3
CDR3: ASSLGLAKLFGTDTQY

V: TRBV28
J: TRBJ2-2
CDR3: ASSPSRRVTGELF

V: TRBV7-9
J: TRBJ2-6
CDR3: ASSPILTGTSGANVLT

V: TRBV4-2
J: TRBJ2-7
CDR3: ASSQGRLAGGKSVYEQY

V: TRBV11-2
J: TRBJ1-3
CDR3: ASSLTPAFAASSGNTIY

V: TRBV10-3
J: TRBJ2-4
CDR3: AISEAPLTGNIQY

V: TRBV5-4
J: TRBJ2-3
CDR3: ASSGVAGDRADTQY

V: TRBV2
J: TRBJ2-7
CDR3: ASRTDSYEQY